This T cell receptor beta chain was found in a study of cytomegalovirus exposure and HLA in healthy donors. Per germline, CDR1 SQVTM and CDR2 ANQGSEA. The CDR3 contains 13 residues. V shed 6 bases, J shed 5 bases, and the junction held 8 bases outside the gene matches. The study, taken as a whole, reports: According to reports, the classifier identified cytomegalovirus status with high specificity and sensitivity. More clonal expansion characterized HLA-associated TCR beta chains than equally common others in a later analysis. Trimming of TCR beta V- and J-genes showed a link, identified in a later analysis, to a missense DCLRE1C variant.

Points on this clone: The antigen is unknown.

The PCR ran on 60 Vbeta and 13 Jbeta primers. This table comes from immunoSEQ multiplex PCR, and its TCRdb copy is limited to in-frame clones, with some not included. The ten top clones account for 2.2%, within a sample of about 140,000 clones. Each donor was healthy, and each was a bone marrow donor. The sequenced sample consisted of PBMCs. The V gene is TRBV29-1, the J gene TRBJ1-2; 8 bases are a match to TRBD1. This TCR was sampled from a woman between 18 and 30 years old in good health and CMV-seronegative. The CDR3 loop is CSVAAGGRYGYTF. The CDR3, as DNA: TGCAGCGTCGCCGCAGGGGGCCGTTATGGCTACACCTTC.